These 10 T cell receptor beta chains share one sample of origin, sequenced in a study of response to subunit inactivated influenza vaccine. TCRdb reprocessed the RT-PCR reads via MiXCR and lists one record per CDR3 protein. The data contain hundreds of thousands of distinct CDR3 sequences, about 12% of them seen just once; the ten biggest clones take up 7.8%. The sequencing here drew on non-naive T cells sorted from PBMCs, taken around 15 days before vaccination. These receptors came from a man aged 45-60 years who received an inactivated influenza vaccine.

This clonotype was seen many times. The gene calls are TRBV4-2 and TRBJ2-5, with 9 positions matching TRBD1. The CDR3 covers 14 residues. Trimming took 6 bases from V and 7 from J; bases not matched to a gene: 9. Germline-derived CDR1 and CDR2 are LGHNA and YNFKEQ. CDR3 sequence reads: CASSPGTGWGTQYF. The CDR3 DNA reads as TGTGCCAGCAGTCCAGGGACAGGGTGGGGGACCCAGTACTTC.

This clonotype was picked up a small number of times. V is TRBV10-3 and J is TRBJ2-5; D perhaps matches TRBD2 (5 bases). Germline lookup yields CDR1 ENHRY and CDR2 SYGVKD. CDR3 length: 14 residues. Trimming pared 0 bases from V and 5 bases from J, leaving 10 bases between. Here the CDR3 DNA reads TGTGCCATCAGTGAGTCCCATAGAGGGGAGACCCAGTACTTC. Protein sequence: CAISESHRGETQYF.

This clonotype was seen a handful of times. J is TRBJ1-2 and V is TRBV12-3 or TRBV12-4; D is uncertain. The CDR3 spans 15 residues. V lost 2 bases and J lost 5, with 15 bases in between. DNA for the CDR3: TGTGCCAGCAGTTTACTCCCGGACGGTGCGTATGGCTACACCTTC. As protein: CASSLLPDGAYGYTF.

This clonotype was detected ten times or more. V is TRBV4-3 and J is TRBJ2-3, with TRBD2 matching 8 bases. Germline CDR1 is LGHNA and CDR2 is YSLEER. V trimming: 1 base; J trimming: 2 bases; junction bases outside the gene matches: 5. CDR3 length: 16 residues. CDR3 residues: CASSQAGGRITDTQYF. For the CDR3, the DNA is TGCGCCAGCAGCCAAGCGGGCGGGAGGATCACAGATACGCAGTATTTT.

This clonotype was seen many times. The chain uses TRBV5-1 and TRBJ2-5; TRBD1 matches at 9 bases. J gave up 5 bases and V 7 bases, and 9 bases lay outside the gene matches. Germline CDR1 and CDR2: SGHRS and YFSETQ. The CDR3 contains 14 residues. The chain's CDR3 is CASGWTGEGETQYF. DNA of the CDR3: TGCGCCAGCGGCTGGACAGGGGAAGGGGAGACCCAGTACTTC.

This clonotype was found a few times. The chain is built from TRBV5-1 and TRBJ2-1; 9 bases align to TRBD1. CDR3 length: 13 amino acids. In germline, CDR1 is SGHRS, CDR2 YFSETQ. Trimming cost V 6 bases and J 5 bases; bases outside gene matches: 3. The CDR3 here is CASTRTGDNEQFF. In DNA, the CDR3 is TGCGCCAGCACGAGGACAGGGGACAATGAGCAGTTCTTC.

The rearrangement links TRBV20-1 to TRBJ1-1, with D maybe TRBD1 (6 bases). Trimming removed 2 bases at V and 3 bases at J, with 25 bases between. CDR1 is DFQATT, CDR2 SNEGSKA, per germline (reference sequence). CDR3 length: 18 residues. CDR3 DNA sequence: TGCAGTGCTAGAAGTACCGGGCTGTGGGGGCGTCTGGACACTGAAGCTTTCTTT. This sequence encodes CSARSTGLWGRLDTEAFF.

The chain uses TRBV28 and TRBJ2-2, with D possibly being TRBD1 (6 bases). CDR1 and CDR2 (germline): MDHEN, SYDVKM. V was clipped by 9 bases and J by 0 bases, with 11 bases between them. This CDR3 region has 14 residues. CDR3 nucleotides: TGTGCCAGAGGCCAGGGGTCGAACACCGGGGAGCTGTTTTTT. Residues: CARGQGSNTGELFF.

This chain uses TRBV20-1 with TRBJ2-1; 7 bases are shared with TRBD2. J was trimmed by 4 bases and V by 5 bases; bases with no gene match: 2. CDR3 length: 12 residues. Looked up from germline, CDR1 is DFQATT and CDR2 is SNEGSKA (reference sequence). Here the CDR3 DNA reads TGCAGTGCTGCGGGAGCATACAATGAGCAGTTCTTC. It yields the protein CSAAGAYNEQFF.

The V call is TRBV28, the J call TRBJ2-3; 7 positions agree with TRBD1. Per the germline V gene, CDR1 is MDHEN and CDR2 is SYDVKM. V was pared by 2 bases and J by 2 bases, with 1 base of the junction left unmatched. CDR3 length: 14 amino acids. The CDR3 spells CASSLRGLTDTQYF. CDR3 coding DNA: TGTGCCAGCAGTTTAAGGGGGCTCACAGATACGCAGTATTTT.